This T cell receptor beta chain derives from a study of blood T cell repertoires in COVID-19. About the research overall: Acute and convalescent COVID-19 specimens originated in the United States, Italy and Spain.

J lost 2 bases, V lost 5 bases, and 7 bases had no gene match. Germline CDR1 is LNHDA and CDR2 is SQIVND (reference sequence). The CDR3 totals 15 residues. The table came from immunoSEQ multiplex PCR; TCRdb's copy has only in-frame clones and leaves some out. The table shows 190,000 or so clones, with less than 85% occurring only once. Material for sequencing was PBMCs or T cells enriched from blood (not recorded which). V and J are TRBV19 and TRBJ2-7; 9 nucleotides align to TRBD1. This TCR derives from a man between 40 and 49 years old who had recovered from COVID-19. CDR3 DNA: TGTGCCAGTAGTCCTGGGACAGGGCCCACCTACGAGCAGTACTTC. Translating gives CASSPGTGPTYEQYF. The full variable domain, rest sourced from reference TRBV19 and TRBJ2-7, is DGGITQSPKYLFRKEGQNVTLSCEQNLNHDAMYWYRQDPGQGLRLIYYSQIVNDFQKGDIAEGYSVSREKKESFPLTVTSAQKNPTAFYLCASSPGTGPTYEQYFGPGTRLTVT.